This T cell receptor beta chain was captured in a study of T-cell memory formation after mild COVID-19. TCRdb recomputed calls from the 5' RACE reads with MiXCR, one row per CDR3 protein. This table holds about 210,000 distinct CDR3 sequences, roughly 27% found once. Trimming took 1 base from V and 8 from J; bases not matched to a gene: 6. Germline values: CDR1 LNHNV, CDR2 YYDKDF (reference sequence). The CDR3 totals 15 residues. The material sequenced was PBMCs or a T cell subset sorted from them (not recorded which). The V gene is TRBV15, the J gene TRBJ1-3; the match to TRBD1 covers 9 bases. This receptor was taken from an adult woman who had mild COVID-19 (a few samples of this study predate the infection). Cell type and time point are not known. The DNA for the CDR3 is TGTGCCACCAGCAGAGCAACAGGGGGCGCGGACACCATATATTTT. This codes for CATSRATGGADTIYF.